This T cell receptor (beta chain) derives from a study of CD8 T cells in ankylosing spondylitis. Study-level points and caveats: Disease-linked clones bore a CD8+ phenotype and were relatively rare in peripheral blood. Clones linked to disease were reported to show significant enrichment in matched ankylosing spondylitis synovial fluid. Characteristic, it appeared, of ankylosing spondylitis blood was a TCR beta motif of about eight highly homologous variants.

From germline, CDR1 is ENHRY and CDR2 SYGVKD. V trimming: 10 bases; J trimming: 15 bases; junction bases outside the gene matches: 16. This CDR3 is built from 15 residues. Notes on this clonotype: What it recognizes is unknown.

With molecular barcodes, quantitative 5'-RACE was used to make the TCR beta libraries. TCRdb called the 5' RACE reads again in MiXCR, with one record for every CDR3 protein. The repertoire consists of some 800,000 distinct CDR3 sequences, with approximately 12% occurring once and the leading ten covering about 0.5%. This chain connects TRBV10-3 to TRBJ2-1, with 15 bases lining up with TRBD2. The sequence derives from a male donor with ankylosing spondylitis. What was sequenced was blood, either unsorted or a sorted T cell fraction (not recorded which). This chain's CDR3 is CATSEPGLAGGSWFF. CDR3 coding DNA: TGTGCCACCAGCGAACCGGGACTAGCGGGAGGCTCATGGTTCTTC.